The clone carrying this T cell receptor (beta chain) was seen once. Its antigen is undetermined. The record originates from a study of T cell repertoires in cytomegalovirus infection. About the study: In public TCR beta signatures, there were indications of both CMV infection and matching HLA type.

One entry per CDR3 protein, called by TCRdb with MiXCR from the reads. Found here are approximately 390,000 distinct CDR3 sequences, 34% of them singletons; the top ten hold 13%. The CDR3 is made up of 14 amino acids. The germline CDR1 and CDR2 sequences are GTSNPN and SVGIG (reference sequence). V trimming: 5 bases; J trimming: 4 bases; junction bases outside the gene matches: 8. V and J are TRBV30 and TRBJ1-5; 7 bases match TRBD1. The input for sequencing was cultured PBMCs, taken from culture after CMV antigen stimulation. The receptor was isolated from a human donor in good health (CMV status not recorded). Some clones in this sample may be carry-over from other donors' samples. The CDR3 sequence: CAWGVTGRNQPQHF. The CDR3 DNA reads as TGTGCCTGGGGCGTGACAGGGAGGAATCAGCCCCAGCATTTT.